A single T cell receptor (beta chain) is shown here with its context. This clonotype came up a few times. Its antigen target is currently unknown. Base qualities were left out, and no much larger clone turns up one base away. This sample was included in a study of yellow fever vaccine responses in identical twins (dated by TCRdb to 2017 to 2018). In terms of the full investigation: In the study, vaccine-responding T cell clones were precisely tracked in identical twins.

Library construction relied on RT-PCR. Sequencing instrument: Illumina HiSeq 2500. TCRdb cleaned the public reads at Q25 with fastp, built clones with MiXCR and kept in-frame beta chains. A single entry per CDR3 protein holds the most common genes and DNA from its merged rows. This sample comprises about 14,000 distinct CDR3 sequences, about 81% of them detected only once. The top ten constitute 0.67% of the sample. The germline V gene (reference sequence) provides CDR1 LGHDT and CDR2 YNNKEL. The CDR3 spans 14 residues, from the cysteine through the phenylalanine. CDR3 DNA only is kept here, 42 bases in frame from base 1. V is reduced by 2 bases and J by 4 bases, leaving a spacing of 11 bases between them. Beyond this particular receptor, the publication reports: According to the authors, the vaccine-induced T cell response in identical twins seemed to be partly convergent and partly specific to each individual.

This receptor was identified in a woman aged 18 to 35 who received the yellow fever vaccine. Donor details come from another sample of the same person, matched by shared clones. The specimen comprised T cells from blood (PBMCs), unsorted or a sorted subset (not recorded which), sampled before or after yellow fever vaccination (not recorded which). The chain employs TRBV3-1 and TRBJ2-5; no confident D gene assignment can be made. The sequence in DNA is TGTGCCAGCAGCCAACAGACCGGGTTAGAGACCCAGTACTTC. Translated, it gives CASSQQTGLETQYF.